This paragraph reports one TCR beta chain. Authors' data handling: Amplification of reference gene primers provided the estimated nucleated cell counts. Sequencing used immunoSEQ multiplex PCR; TCRdb keeps in-frame clones, though not all of them. The V and J calls and clone size were taken over from that table, and D and trimming were inferred from the DNA. The table lists a few hundred thousand clones, 85% to 90% of them singletons. Looked up from germline, CDR1 is SGHNT and CDR2 is YYREEE (reference sequence). V lost 7 bases to trimming and J lost 6 bases; unmatched junction nucleotides: 5. The CDR3 contains 13 residues. This sample is drawn from a study of blood T cell repertoires in COVID-19.

The chain employs TRBV5-4 and TRBJ2-2; the match to TRBD1 covers 8 bases. Sequencing was done on a sample of peripheral blood. The TCR sequence derives from a woman in her thirties or forties with COVID-19, enrolled during active disease. CDR3 bases: TGTGCCAGCCTGGACAGGGTTGCCGGGGAGCTGTTTTTT. Amino acids: CASLDRVAGELFF.